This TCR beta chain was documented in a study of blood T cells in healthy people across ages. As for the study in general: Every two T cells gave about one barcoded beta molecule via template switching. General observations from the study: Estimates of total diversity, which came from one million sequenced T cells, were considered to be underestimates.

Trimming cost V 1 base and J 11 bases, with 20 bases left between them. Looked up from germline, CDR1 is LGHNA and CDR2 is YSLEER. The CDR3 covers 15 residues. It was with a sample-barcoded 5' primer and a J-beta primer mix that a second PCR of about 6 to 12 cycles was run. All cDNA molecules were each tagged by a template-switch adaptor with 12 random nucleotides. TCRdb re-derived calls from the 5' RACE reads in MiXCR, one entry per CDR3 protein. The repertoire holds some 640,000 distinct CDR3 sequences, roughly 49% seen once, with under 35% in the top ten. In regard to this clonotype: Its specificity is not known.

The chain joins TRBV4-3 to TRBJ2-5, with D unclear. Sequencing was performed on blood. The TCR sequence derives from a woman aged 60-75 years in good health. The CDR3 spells CASSQVLSFTNEQYF. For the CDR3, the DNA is TGCGCCAGCAGCCAAGTCCTCTCCTTTACCAATGAGCAGTACTTC.